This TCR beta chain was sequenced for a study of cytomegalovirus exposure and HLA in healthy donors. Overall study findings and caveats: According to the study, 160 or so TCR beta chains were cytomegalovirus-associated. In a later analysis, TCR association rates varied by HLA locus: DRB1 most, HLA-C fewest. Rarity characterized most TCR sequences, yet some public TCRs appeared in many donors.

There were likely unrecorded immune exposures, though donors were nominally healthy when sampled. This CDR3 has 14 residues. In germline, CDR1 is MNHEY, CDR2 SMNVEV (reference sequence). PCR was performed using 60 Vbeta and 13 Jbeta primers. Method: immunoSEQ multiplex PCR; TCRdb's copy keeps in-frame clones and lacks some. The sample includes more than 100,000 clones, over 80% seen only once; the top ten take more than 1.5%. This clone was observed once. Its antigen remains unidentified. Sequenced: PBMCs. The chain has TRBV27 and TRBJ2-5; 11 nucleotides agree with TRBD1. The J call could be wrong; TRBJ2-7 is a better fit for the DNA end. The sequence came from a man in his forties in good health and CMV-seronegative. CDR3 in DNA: TGTGCCAGCAGTTTCCGGGACAGGGGGTACGAGCAGTACTTC. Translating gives CASSFRDRGYEQYF.